The 26 T cell receptor beta chains below all came from one sample that was sequenced in a study of blood T cell repertoires in COVID-19. Assay used: immunoSEQ multiplex PCR; TCRdb lists only in-frame clones, some missing. The sample lists 100,000 or so clones, more than 85% seen once, with about a fifth in the top ten. Sequenced sample: peripheral blood. The receptors originated from a human donor with acute or convalescent COVID-19. The donor label of this sample is uncertain.

V and J are TRBV7-9 and TRBJ1-1, with 9 nucleotides matching TRBD1. The CDR3 is 14 residues long. Germline V gives CDR1 SEHNR, CDR2 FQNEAQ (reference sequence). The V and J ends lost 4 bases and 2 bases, in that order; junction bases with no gene match: 2. The CDR3 DNA follows: TGTGCCAGCAGCTGGGGACAGGGCAACACTGAAGCTTTCTTT. This encodes CASSWGQGNTEAFF.

The V gene is TRBV12-3 or TRBV12-4, the J gene TRBJ1-2; D gene unclear. The germline V and J ends were trimmed by 3 bases and 8 bases, with 13 bases remaining between them. The CDR3 runs 13 residues. CDR3 region: CASSFRQVSGYTF. In DNA form, the CDR3 reads TGTGCCAGCAGTTTTAGGCAGGTCTCGGGCTACACCTTC.

The CDR3: CASSQVGRGRDNGYTF. DNA for the CDR3: TGCGCCAGCAGCCAAGTGGGGAGGGGGAGAGATAATGGCTACACCTTC. The rearrangement links TRBV4-1 to TRBJ1-2; D perhaps matches TRBD1 (6 bases). From germline, CDR1 is MGHRA and CDR2 YSYEKL. V was cut by 1 base and J by 6 bases, with 18 bases left in between. The CDR3 is 16 residues long.

This chain links TRBV9 with TRBJ2-7, with TRBD1 matching over 11 bases. The germline CDR1 and CDR2 sequences are SGDLS and YYNGEE. With 0 bases clipped from V and 3 bases from J, the junction kept 2 bases outside the gene matches. This CDR3 is 15 amino acids long. CDR3 in DNA: TGTGCCAGCAGCGTAGAGGGACAGGGGGACTACGAGCAGTACTTC. It translates to CASSVEGQGDYEQYF.

The chain has TRBV28 and TRBJ1-1; D not resolved. The germline CDR1 and CDR2 sequences are MDHEN and SYDVKM. With 0 bases removed from V and 4 bases from J, the gap between germline ends came to 24 bases. There are 19 residues in the CDR3. CDR3 amino acids: CASSLWARGRRGMSTEAFF. The CDR3 coding sequence is TGTGCCAGCAGTTTATGGGCACGAGGCAGGCGGGGAATGAGCACTGAAGCTTTCTTT.

This chain links TRBV7-3 with TRBJ2-1, with TRBD1 identical over 8 bases. The CDR3 has 15 amino acids. The V and J ends lost 4 bases and 5 bases, in that order; junction bases with no gene match: 7. The germline CDR1 and CDR2 sequences are SGHTA and FQGTGA. CDR3 in amino acids: CASSSPTGANNEQFF. CDR3 nucleotide sequence: TGTGCCAGCAGCTCTCCGACAGGGGCGAACAATGAGCAGTTCTTC.

The chain is built from TRBV11-3 and TRBJ1-2; D might be TRBD1 (5 bases). The germline V and J ends were trimmed by 3 bases and 4 bases, with 15 bases remaining between them. Germline V gene data show CDR1 as SGHNT and CDR2 as YENEEA. This CDR3 is built from 15 residues. CDR3 bases: TGTGCCAGCAGCTTTCCGGGCGACAGACTCTATGGCTACACCTTC. Translated, it gives CASSFPGDRLYGYTF.

The chain recombines TRBV6-1 with TRBJ1-1; D is unclear. Deletions cut 2 bases from V and 1 base from J, with 11 bases between. The CDR3 loop spans 15 amino acids. Germline V CDR1 and CDR2: MNHNS, SASEGT. The CDR3 reads CASSETLHRNTEAFF. CDR3 in DNA: TGTGCCAGCAGTGAAACGCTACACAGGAACACTGAAGCTTTCTTT.

The chain employs TRBV28 and TRBJ1-3; 7 bases align to TRBD1. The germline CDR1 and CDR2 sequences are MDHEN and SYDVKM. This CDR3 has 16 amino acids. With 6 bases clipped from V and 4 bases from J, the junction kept 12 bases outside the gene matches. This CDR3 is CASRPTDRVGGNTIYF. The CDR3 DNA reads as TGTGCCAGCAGGCCCACTGACAGGGTGGGCGGAAACACCATATATTTT. The entire variable domain, with the rest obtained from reference TRBV28 and TRBJ1-3, is as follows: DVKVTQSSRYLVKRTGEKVFLECVQDMDHENMFWYRQDPGLGLRLIYFSYDVKMKEKGDIPEGYSVSREKKERFSLILESASTNQTSMYLCASRPTDRVGGNTIYFGEGSWLTVV.

CDR3 in DNA: TGTGCCAGCTCACTTGCCATCTACGGCTACACCTTC. It codes for CASSLAIYGYTF. The chain recombines TRBV18 with TRBJ1-2; D not resolved. Trimming took 4 bases from V and 8 from J, leaving 11 bases between them. Germline-derived CDR1 and CDR2 are KGHSH and LQKENI. The CDR3 has 12 amino acids. Full variable domain (missing parts from reference TRBV18 and TRBJ1-2): NAGVMQNPRHLVRRRGQEARLRCSPMKGHSHVYWYRQLPEEGLKFMVYLQKENIIDESGMPKERFSAEFPKEGPSILRIQQVVRGDSAAYFCASSLAIYGYTFGSGTRLTVV.

J is TRBJ2-1 and V is TRBV14; TRBD2 agrees at 9 bases. The length of the CDR3 is 18 residues. Germline CDR1 and CDR2: SGHDN and FVKESK. The V segment lost 1 base and the J segment 3 bases; nucleotides outside the gene matches: 10. Written as DNA, the CDR3 is TGTGCCAGCAGCCAAGTCGGAGCGGGAGGTACTCTCTACAATGAGCAGTTCTTC. Protein product: CASSQVGAGGTLYNEQFF.

The chain is built from TRBV28 and TRBJ1-1, with unresolved D. Per the germline V gene, CDR1 is MDHEN and CDR2 is SYDVKM. The CDR3 has 15 residues. V shed 7 bases and J shed 4 bases, with 19 bases lying between them. The CDR3 reads CASTQGGGVGTEAFF. CDR3 DNA sequence: TGTGCCAGCACCCAAGGCGGCGGTGTCGGCACTGAAGCTTTCTTT. Together with reference TRBV28 and TRBJ1-1, the CDR3 gives the full variable domain: DVKVTQSSRYLVKRTGEKVFLECVQDMDHENMFWYRQDPGLGLRLIYFSYDVKMKEKGDIPEGYSVSREKKERFSLILESASTNQTSMYLCASTQGGGVGTEAFFGQGTRLTVV.

The genes are TRBV7-2 and TRBJ2-3, with TRBD2 matching over 7 bases. Trimming cost V 3 bases and J 4 bases; bases outside gene matches: 13. Germline V gene lookup returns CDR1 SGHTA and CDR2 FQGNSA. The CDR3 is made up of 17 amino acids. The CDR3 is CASSFGGRALTSDTQYF. The CDR3 nucleotides read TGTGCCAGCAGCTTCGGCGGGAGAGCCTTAACTTCAGATACGCAGTATTTT.

This clone occurred a few times. The rearrangement uses TRBV2 and TRBJ1-2, with no clear D. Germline-derived CDR1 and CDR2 are SNHLY and FYNNEI. Trimming shortened V by 6 bases and J by 3 bases, and 8 bases separated the two germline ends. The CDR3 spans 12 residues. The CDR3 reads CASRVVDYGYTF. DNA of the CDR3: TGTGCCAGCAGAGTAGTTGACTATGGCTACACCTTC.

This chain links TRBV13 with TRBJ1-2; 7 bases are shared with TRBD1. The CDR3 totals 14 residues. Germline CDR1 is PRHDT and CDR2 is FYEKMQ (reference sequence). J was trimmed by 2 bases and V by 0 bases; bases with no gene match: 0. The CDR3 nucleotides are TGTGCCAGCAGCTTAGGACAGGGGAACTATGGCTACACCTTC. Its translation: CASSLGQGNYGYTF.

This clone has just one count. The V call is TRBV9, the J call TRBJ2-3; TRBD2 might be the D (6 bases). Germline CDR1 and CDR2: SGDLS and YYNGEE. The length of the CDR3 is 15 residues. V gave up 4 bases and J gave up 0 bases, with 12 bases separating them. The CDR3 is CASSPWGDSTDTQYF. In DNA, the CDR3 is TGTGCCAGCAGCCCATGGGGGGATAGCACAGATACGCAGTATTTT.

V is TRBV21-1 and J is TRBJ1-5. TRBV21-1 counts as a pseudogene. The CDR3 consists of 16 residues. The CDR3 DNA is TGTGCCAGCAGCTCTCACCAGCGGGGGTTTCATCAGCCCCAGCATTTT. Translated: CASSSHQRGFHQPQHF.

The V and J genes are TRBV3-1 (or the pseudogene TRBV3-2) and TRBJ1-1; TRBD1 is a possible D gene (5 bases). Between the trimmed V and J ends, which lost 1 base and 6 bases, there was a span of 15 bases. Germline loops: CDR1 LGHDT, CDR2 YNNKEL (reference sequence). The CDR3 consists of 15 residues. The CDR3 loop is CASSQALGAWAEAFF. The CDR3 region has the DNA TGTGCCAGCAGCCAAGCTCTAGGGGCGTGGGCTGAAGCTTTCTTT.

This chain joins TRBV14 and TRBJ2-7; possibly TRBD1 for D (6 bases). The V and J ends lost 3 bases and 1 base respectively, with 13 bases between them. This CDR3 is 15 amino acids long. Germline CDR1 and CDR2: SGHDN and FVKESK. This chain's CDR3 is CASSHWDTGSYEQYF. The CDR3 DNA reads TGTGCCAGCAGCCACTGGGACACCGGATCCTACGAGCAGTACTTC.

This clone was counted a single time. The J gene is TRBJ1-2, the V gene TRBV28; 8 nucleotides line up with TRBD1. The CDR3 sequence is 14 residues long. The germline V gene encodes CDR1 MDHEN and CDR2 SYDVKM. V was pared by 6 bases and J by 5 bases, with 8 bases of the junction left unmatched. The CDR3 protein is CASSQGQGRYGYTF. CDR3 coding DNA: TGTGCCAGCAGCCAAGGACAGGGAAGGTATGGCTACACCTTC.

CDR3 bases: TGTGCCAGCAGCTACAGGGGTGAAAAACTGTTTTTT. Protein: CASSYRGEKLFF. J is TRBJ1-4 and V is TRBV27, with TRBD1 identical over 7 bases. Trimming cost V 6 bases and J 7 bases; bases outside gene matches: 2. Per germline, CDR1 MNHEY and CDR2 SMNVEV (reference sequence). The length of the CDR3 is 12 residues.

This chain uses TRBV5-6 with TRBJ1-2; a possible D gene is TRBD1 (5 bases). Germline loops: CDR1 SGHDT, CDR2 YYEEEE. CDR3 size: 14 residues. V lost 5 bases and J lost 7, with 18 bases in between. CDR3 coding DNA: TGTGCCAGCAGGCGGGACCAGCGGGCGATTGGCTACACCTTC. Its translation: CASRRDQRAIGYTF.

The chain uses TRBV7-6 and TRBJ2-1, with TRBD1 as a possible D gene (6 bases). V lost 1 base and J lost 0, with 10 bases in between. Germline values: CDR1 SGHVS, CDR2 FNYEAQ. This CDR3 has 16 residues. CDR3 sequence reads: CASSLGGLHSYNEQFF. DNA for the CDR3: TGTGCCAGCAGCTTAGGGGGGCTTCACTCCTACAATGAGCAGTTCTTC.

The chain carries TRBV5-1 and TRBJ1-4; 8 bases agree with TRBD1. The germline V gene encodes CDR1 SGHRS and CDR2 YFSETQ. CDR3 length: 16 amino acids. With 4 bases clipped from V and 7 bases from J, the junction kept 12 bases outside the gene matches. The CDR3 is CASSRTGQGQAEKLFF. As DNA, the CDR3 is TGCGCCAGCAGCCGGACCGGACAGGGTCAAGCTGAAAAACTGTTTTTT.

This clone has a handful of counts. V usage is TRBV2 and J usage is TRBJ1-4; tentative D call: TRBD1 (6 bases). CDR3 length: 13 residues. V dropped 3 bases and J dropped 7 bases, with 9 bases sitting between them. The germline V gene encodes CDR1 SNHLY and CDR2 FYNNEI. CDR3 in amino acids: CASSEGAAEKLFF. The CDR3 DNA follows: TGTGCCAGCAGTGAGGGGGCCGCTGAAAAACTGTTTTTT.

The chain recombines TRBV6-2 or TRBV6-3 with TRBJ1-5; no firm D call. Trimming took 3 bases from V and 6 from J, leaving 21 bases between them. CDR1 and CDR2 from the germline V gene are MNHEY and SVGEGT. The length of the CDR3 is 17 residues. CDR3 loop: CASSYIGVEALGQPQHF. Here the CDR3 DNA reads TGTGCCAGCAGTTATATCGGGGTTGAAGCTTTGGGTCAGCCCCAGCATTTT.